This is a list of T cell receptor beta chains from one sample in a study of T-cell memory formation after mild COVID-19. TCRdb redid the calling of the 5' RACE reads with MiXCR, one entry per CDR3 protein. The sample shows some 160,000 distinct CDR3 sequences, around 30% of them seen only once. The specimen was PBMCs or a T cell subset sorted from them (not recorded which). These receptors were obtained from an adult woman who had mild COVID-19 (a few samples of this study predate the infection). Cell type and time point are not known. Both conserved end residues are part of each CDR3. D genes are given only for firm matches. For some rows the clone size is stated as once, few or many, or as a class when expanded; others skip it.

j_call v_call clone_size d_call cdr3_nt cdr3_aa
TRBJ2-5 TRBV9 few . TGTGCCAGCAGCGAAAAGGTCGACCTACTCCAAGAGACCCAGTACTTC CASSEKVDLLQETQYF
TRBJ2-1 TRBV12-5 few TRBD1 TGTGCTAGTGGTTTGGACCGGGACAGTAGTTATGAGCAGTTCTTC CASGLDRDSSYEQFF
TRBJ1-2 TRBV4-2 . TRBD1 TGTGCCAGCAGCAGAAGGACAGGGGCAGGCTATGGCTACACCTTC CASSRRTGAGYGYTF
TRBJ2-1 TRBV27 . . TGTGCCAGCATGGGGTTGCGTGATGAGCAGTTCTTC CASMGLRDEQFF
TRBJ1-1 TRBV20-1 few . TGCAGTGGCCAAACCTTGTGGGAAGCTTTCTTT CSGQTLWEAFF
TRBJ2-6 TRBV6-1 . . TGTGCCAGCCTTCAGGGAAGTGGGGCCAACGTCCTGACTTTC CASLQGSGANVLTF
TRBJ2-7 TRBV5-1 . . TGCGCCAGCAGCTCCTTAACCTACGAGCAGTACTTC CASSSLTYEQYF
TRBJ2-1 TRBV5-1 . TRBD2 TGCGCCAGCAGCTTGGGGAGGCCCCCGGGACTAGCGGCACTGACGTACAATGAGCAGTTCTTC CASSLGRPPGLAALTYNEQFF
TRBJ2-5 TRBV7-2 . TRBD1 TGTGCCAGCAGCTTAGCCCACACAGGGGGAGAGACCCAGTACTTC CASSLAHTGGETQYF
TRBJ2-3 TRBV27 . . TGTGCCAGCACCCCAGTAGGGAGCACAGATACGCAGTATTTT CASTPVGSTDTQYF
TRBJ1-1 TRBV7-7 few . TGTGCCAGCAGCCCACTTGTAAACCCAGGGGCTGAAGCTTTCTTT CASSPLVNPGAEAFF
TRBJ2-7 TRBV7-9 . TRBD2 TGTGCCAGCAGCGGTCGGAGGAGCGGGGGTTCCATGGTCGAGCAGTACTTC CASSGRRSGGSMVEQYF
TRBJ1-2 TRBV24-1 . . TGTGCCACCAGTGATTTGGCAGCTTCCTATGGCTACACCTTC CATSDLAASYGYTF
TRBJ1-1 TRBV18 . . TGTGCCAGCTCACCCCAAGGGCCTGGGTCGGGCACTGAAGCTTTCTTT CASSPQGPGSGTEAFF
TRBJ2-7 TRBV12-3/TRBV12-4 . . TGTGCCAGCAGTTTTGCTGGTGGGCGGGGCGAGCAGTACTTC CASSFAGGRGEQYF
TRBJ2-2 TRBV5-4 . . TGTGCCAGCAGAACAGGGAGTAGCAGAAACACCGGGGAGCTGTTTTTT CASRTGSSRNTGELFF
TRBJ1-5 TRBV12-3/TRBV12-4 . . TGTGCCAGCAGCTCCACCGTCCTCGTGACCCAGCATTTT CASSSTVLVTQHF
TRBJ1-1 TRBV20-1 . TRBD1 TGCAGTGTAACGGATGGCAGGGGGAGGCCTGAAGCTTTCTTT CSVTDGRGRPEAFF
TRBJ2-3 TRBV7-9 . TRBD2 TGTGCCAGCAGACTAAGTCGGCTAGCGGGAGCCACAGATACGCAGTATTTT CASRLSRLAGATDTQYF
TRBJ2-1 TRBV7-2 many . TGTGCCAGCAGCCCGCAGGGTGCCCCCTACAATGAGCAGTTCTTC CASSPQGAPYNEQFF
TRBJ2-5 TRBV5-1 many TRBD1 TGCGCCAGCAGCATAAAAGGACTCGGACAGGGAAAAGAGACCCAGTACTTC CASSIKGLGQGKETQYF
TRBJ2-5 TRBV25-1 . TRBD1 TGTGCCAGTCGGGACAGGGCAATGGAGACCCAGTACTTC CASRDRAMETQYF
TRBJ2-7 TRBV5-1 few . TGCGCCAGCAGCTTGGTGTCGGGGGCCTACGAGCAGTACTTC CASSLVSGAYEQYF
TRBJ1-2 TRBV5-1 few TRBD1 TGCGCCAGCACCGTTCGGGGGGACAGTCTAAGGGGCTACACCTTC CASTVRGDSLRGYTF
TRBJ1-2 TRBV2 . . TGTGCCAATAAACCGACAGCCCACTATGGCTACACCTTC CANKPTAHYGYTF
TRBJ2-5 TRBV12-3/TRBV12-4 few . TGTGCCAGCTCGACTGCAACCCACCAGTACTTC CASSTATHQYF
TRBJ2-2 TRBV7-6 few TRBD2 TGTGCCAGCTCGAAGAGCGGGAGCAACACCGGGGAGCTGTTTTTT CASSKSGSNTGELFF
TRBJ2-2 TRBV10-3 . . TGTGCCATCAGTGAGCCTACCGGGGAGCTGTTTTTT CAISEPTGELFF
TRBJ2-3 TRBV5-1 few . TGCGCCAGCAGCTTGGCCGGGGCTAGCACAGATACGCAGTATTTT CASSLAGASTDTQYF
TRBJ2-1 TRBV9 many . TGTGCCAGCAGCGTAGCATGGGAGAGCTCCTACAATGAGCAGTTCTTC CASSVAWESSYNEQFF
TRBJ2-1 TRBV24-1 . TRBD2 TGTGCCACCAGTGACCTAGCGGGGGGGTCCTACAATGAGCAGTTCTTC CATSDLAGGSYNEQFF
TRBJ1-1 TRBV2 . . TGTGCCAGCAGTAGGTCGTACACTGAAGCTTTCTTT CASSRSYTEAFF
TRBJ2-3 TRBV5-5 . TRBD1 TGTGCCAGCAGACCGGGACAGCCGGGTGATACGCAGTATTTT CASRPGQPGDTQYF
TRBJ2-7 TRBV10-3 few . TGTGCCATCACAGAGGCTCGAAAAAGCTACGAGCAGTACTTC CAITEARKSYEQYF
TRBJ2-5 TRBV5-4 . . TGTGCCAGCAGCTCATGGCAGGCCCAAGAGACCCAGTACTTC CASSSWQAQETQYF
TRBJ2-5 TRBV24-1 . TRBD1 TGTGCCACCAGTGATACGACAGGGGGAGAGACCCAGTACTTC CATSDTTGGETQYF
TRBJ2-3 TRBV7-9 few . TGTGCCAGCAGCTCTTCAGATACGCAGTATTTT CASSSSDTQYF
TRBJ2-5 TRBV12-3/TRBV12-4 . . TGTGCCAGCAGTTTTGGGGGCGTTGAAGAGACCCAGTACTTC CASSFGGVEETQYF
TRBJ2-6 TRBV5-1 . TRBD1 TGCGCCAGCAGCTTGGACCAGGGGGCGTCTGGGGCCAACGTCCTGACTTTC CASSLDQGASGANVLTF